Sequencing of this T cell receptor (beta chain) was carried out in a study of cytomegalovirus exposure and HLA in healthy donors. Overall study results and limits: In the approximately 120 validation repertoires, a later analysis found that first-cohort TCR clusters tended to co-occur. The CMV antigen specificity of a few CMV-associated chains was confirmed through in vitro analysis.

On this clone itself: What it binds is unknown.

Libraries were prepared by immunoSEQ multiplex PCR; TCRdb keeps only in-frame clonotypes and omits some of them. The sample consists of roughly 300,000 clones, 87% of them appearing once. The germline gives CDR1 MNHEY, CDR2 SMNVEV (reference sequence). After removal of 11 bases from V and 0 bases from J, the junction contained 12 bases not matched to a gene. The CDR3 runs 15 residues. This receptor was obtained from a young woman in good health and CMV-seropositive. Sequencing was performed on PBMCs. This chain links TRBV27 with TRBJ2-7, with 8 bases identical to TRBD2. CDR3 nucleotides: TGTGCCGCCGGGGGGGCAGTGGGAAGCTCCTACGAGCAGTACTTC. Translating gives CAAGGAVGSSYEQYF.